The sequence of this TCR beta chain was determined in a study of cytomegalovirus exposure and HLA in healthy donors. The PCR was carried out with 60 Vbeta primers and 13 Jbeta primers. Sequenced by immunoSEQ multiplex PCR; TCRdb stores in-frame clones only, minus some. The repertoire holds some 85,000 clones, around 77% seen once, with about 4% in the top ten. Trimming stripped 2 bases from V and 6 bases from J, with 10 bases between. Germline lookup yields CDR1 GTSNPN and CDR2 SVGIG (reference sequence). This CDR3 region has 12 residues. The V and J genes are TRBV30 and TRBJ1-2; D uncertain. The sequenced material came from PBMCs. The receptor's source is a man aged 30 to 39 in good health and CMV-seronegative. The CDR3 loop is CAWSYLSNGYTF. As DNA, the CDR3 is TGTGCCTGGAGTTATCTGAGTAATGGCTACACCTTC.